This paragraph covers one T cell receptor (beta chain) sequence. Its antigen is unknown. The sample comes from a study of shared clonotypes between healthy human individuals. Replicate PCRs run on sorted subsets employed roughly 180 ng DNA, roughly 30,000 T cell genomes. Original data processing: Junction-only sequences without quality scores came from ImmunoSEQ, so filtering differed. Sequencing used immunoSEQ multiplex PCR; TCRdb keeps in-frame clones, though not all of them. V and J calls and clone size follow that table, whereas D and trimming were derived from the DNA. This sample carries around 2.5 million clones, 90% to 95% of them seen once, and the ten largest clones take 0.36%. Points from the study as a whole: A handful of donors shared around 5.2% of their naive CD4 clonotypes.

The CDR3 has 13 residues. Germline V gene data show CDR1 as SGDLS and CDR2 as YYNGEE. Deletions cut 2 bases from V and 5 bases from J, with 10 bases between. The V call is TRBV9, the J call TRBJ1-1, with D hard to call. The sample taken for sequencing was naive CD4+ T cells from PBMCs. Sample subset: CD45RA+ positively selected. This receptor was obtained from a man between 18 and 35 years old in good health. Some clones in this sample may be carry-over from other donors' samples. The CDR3: CASSVTRMTEAFF. DNA for the CDR3: TGTGCCAGCAGCGTCACAAGGATGACTGAAGCTTTCTTT.